This TCR beta chain was captured in a study of cytomegalovirus exposure and HLA in healthy donors. The CDR3 consists of 13 residues. V was pared by 6 bases and J by 2 bases, with 10 bases between. Germline-derived CDR1 and CDR2 are MNHNS and SASEGT. The PCR made use of 60 Vbeta and 13 Jbeta primers. Clones were sequenced by immunoSEQ multiplex PCR, and TCRdb holds only the in-frame ones, with some missing. The sample contains around 130,000 clones, 70% to 80% of which appear only once. Sequencing was done on a sample of PBMCs. The receptor was derived from a man aged 50 to 59 in good health and CMV-seronegative. The chain employs TRBV6-1 and TRBJ2-5; maybe TRBD1 (6 bases). The CDR3: CASRRQDQETQYF. CDR3 DNA: TGTGCCAGCAGAAGACAGGATCAAGAGACCCAGTACTTC.